This T cell receptor beta chain was captured by sequencing in a study of blood T cells in healthy people across ages. On the study more broadly: For every two T cells, template switching captured about one barcoded beta molecule.

Combining a sample-barcoded 5' primer with a J-beta primer mix, a second PCR ran for roughly 6 to 11 cycles. Unique molecular identifiers of 12 random nucleotides labeled each cDNA. Each CDR3 protein gets one entry after TCRdb re-called the 5' RACE reads with MiXCR. Found here are some 370,000 distinct CDR3 sequences, more than 45% of them singletons; the top ten hold under 65%. In the case of this clonotype: Its antigen is unidentified.

Overall study results and limits: Unsorted PBMC material precluded a definitive naive versus antigen-experienced comparison.

This receptor was taken from a man aged 55-75 years in good health. The sample was blood.

The CDR3 DNA reads TGTGCCAGCAGTTCTCCGGGACAGGAAAGGAGTGGCTACACCTTC. Protein product: CASSSPGQERSGYTF. The chain carries TRBV6-5 and TRBJ1-2, with 8 nucleotides matching TRBD1. CDR1 MNHEY and CDR2 SVGAGI come from the germline V gene. CDR3 size: 15 residues. J was trimmed by 7 bases and V by 4 bases; bases with no gene match: 11.